This T cell receptor (beta chain) stems from a study of CD8+CD57+ T cells in acquired aplastic anemia. Study-level background: Sorted CD4+ and CD8+ cells gave a mean 3.2 ug DNA, range about 0.2 to 27.4 ug.

Genomic DNA was employed as the template in profiling TCR beta VDJ and CDR3. TCRdb re-called the reads with MiXCR, one entry per CDR3 protein. The table shows under 350,000 distinct CDR3 sequences, with around 60% occurring only once. Germline CDR1 reads KGHDR; CDR2 reads SFDVKD. V shed 2 bases and J shed 2 bases, with 14 bases lying between them. This CDR3 spans 16 amino acids. V is TRBV24-1 and J is TRBJ1-1; tentatively, D is TRBD1 (5 bases). Material: sorted CD4+, CD8+, or CD8+CD57+ T cells (not recorded which) from PBMCs. This sequence was found in a human donor with severe aplastic anemia or a healthy control (not recorded which). The CDR3 nucleotides read TGTGCCACCAGTGATTCGGTAGTGGGACTTAACACTGAAGCTTTCTTT. Amino acid sequence: CATSDSVVGLNTEAFF.